Below, 7 T cell receptor beta chains from the same sample are listed, as sequenced in a study of blood T cells in healthy people across ages (dated by TCRdb to the mid-2010s). Receptors were amplified or captured by 5' RACE. Sequencing relied on an Illumina HiSeq 2500. A second PCR of about 6 to 11 cycles was performed with a sample-barcoded 5' primer and a J-beta primer mix. TCRdb reprocessed the public reads (quality trimming at Q25 with fastp, clone calling with MiXCR) and kept in-frame beta chains. Every distinct CDR3 protein forms one entry, paired with its most common genes and DNA. This sample comprises approximately 800,000 distinct CDR3 sequences, roughly 50% of them detected only once. The ten largest account for around 20% of the sample. Sequencing was carried out using blood. The receptor set was obtained from a young man in good health.

This rearrangement joins TRBV6-2 or TRBV6-3 to TRBJ2-3; 7 bases fit TRBD2. The germline V gene has CDR1 MNHEY and CDR2 SVGEGT. Germline trimming cut 2 bases from V and 4 bases from J; bases unmatched to any gene: 0. CDR3 length: 13 residues. For the CDR3, the DNA is TGTGCCAGCAGTTACCTAGCGGCAGATACGCAGTATTTT. Amino acid sequence: CASSYLAADTQYF.

This rearrangement joins TRBV12-5 to TRBJ1-5; TRBD1 matches 7 bases. With 6 bases clipped from V and 3 bases from J, the junction kept 8 bases outside the gene matches. Per the germline V gene, CDR1 is LGHNT and CDR2 is FRNRAP. This CDR3 has 15 residues. The CDR3 coding sequence is TGTGCTAGTGGCTCCCGACAGGGCTACAATCAGCCCCAGCATTTT. This encodes CASGSRQGYNQPQHF. Drawing the rest from reference TRBV12-5 and TRBJ1-5, the complete variable domain is DARVTQTPRHKVTEMGQEVTMRCQPILGHNTVFWYRQTMMQGLELLAYFRNRAPLDDSGMPKDRFSAEMPDATLATLKIQPSEPRDSAVYFCASGSRQGYNQPQHFGDGTRLSIL.

The chain combines TRBV20-1 with TRBJ2-3; tentative D call: TRBD2 (6 bases). V lost 5 bases and J 2 bases, leaving 14 bases between the germline ends. The CDR3 runs to 14 residues. Germline CDR1 reads DFQATT; CDR2 reads SNEGSKA (reference sequence). DNA for the CDR3: TGCAGTGCTCCTAGCGAGAGATTCACAGATACGCAGTATTTT. It encodes CSAPSERFTDTQYF.

This clonotype was recorded only once. The V gene is TRBV20-1, the J gene TRBJ2-7; 8 positions agree with TRBD1. With 3 bases clipped from V and 2 bases from J, the junction kept 6 bases outside the gene matches. CDR1 DFQATT and CDR2 SNEGSKA come from the germline V gene (reference sequence). CDR3 length: 14 amino acids. In DNA form, the CDR3 reads TGCAGTGCTAGTGAGACAGGGGCCCCCTACGAGCAGTACTTC. Protein sequence: CSASETGAPYEQYF.

The rearrangement joins TRBV29-1 to TRBJ2-4, with 7 positions matching TRBD1. J lost 7 bases, V lost 4 bases, and 10 bases had no gene match. This CDR3 is 14 amino acids long. Germline-derived CDR1 and CDR2 are SQVTM and ANQGSEA. The CDR3: CSVVPGQLSNIQYF. The CDR3 nucleotides are TGCAGCGTTGTCCCGGGACAGTTATCCAACATTCAGTACTTC.

Only a few counts were recorded for this clonotype. The chain carries TRBV20-1 and TRBJ2-3, with 10 bases identical to TRBD2. The CDR3 is 15 amino acids. Germline V lookup: CDR1 DFQATT, CDR2 SNEGSKA (reference sequence). V gave up 4 bases and J gave up 2 bases; unmatched junction bases: 6. The CDR3, as DNA: TGCAGTGCTACAGCGGGAGGGATAAACACAGATACGCAGTATTTT. Its protein product is CSATAGGINTDTQYF.

The chain combines TRBV4-2 with TRBJ2-3; possible D gene TRBD2, 5 bases. The CDR3 spans 16 residues. With 3 bases removed from V and 2 bases from J, the gap between germline ends came to 15 bases. Germline lookup yields CDR1 LGHNA and CDR2 YNFKEQ. CDR3 sequence (DNA): TGTGCCAGCAGCCAGGGCCACGGGGAAGCCACAGATACGCAGTATTTT. As protein: CASSQGHGEATDTQYF.